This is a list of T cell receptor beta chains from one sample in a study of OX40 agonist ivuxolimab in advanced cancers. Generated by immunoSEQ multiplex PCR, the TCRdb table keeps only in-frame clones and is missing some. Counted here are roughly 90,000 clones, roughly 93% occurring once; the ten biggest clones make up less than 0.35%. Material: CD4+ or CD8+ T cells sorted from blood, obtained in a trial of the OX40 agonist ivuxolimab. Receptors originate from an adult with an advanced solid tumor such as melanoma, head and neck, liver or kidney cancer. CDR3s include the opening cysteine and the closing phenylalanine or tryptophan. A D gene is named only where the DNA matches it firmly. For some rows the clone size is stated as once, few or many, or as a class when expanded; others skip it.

CASSPPSYEPNYGYTF	TGTGCCAGCTCACCACCGAGTTACGAACCAAACTATGGCTACACCTTC	.	TRBJ1-2	.	TRBV18
CSAQGHTGELFF	TGCAGCGCTCAGGGCCACACCGGGGAGCTGTTTTTT	once	TRBJ2-2	.	TRBV29-1
CASSLIGFFNEQYF	TGCGCCAGCAGTTTGATAGGATTTTTTAACGAGCAGTACTTC	.	TRBJ2-7	.	TRBV5-1
CASSSLGTGEDGYTF	TGTGCCAGCAGTTCCCTCGGGACAGGGGAAGATGGCTACACCTTC	.	TRBJ1-2	TRBD1	TRBV28
CASSQGRGRSYEQYF	TGCGCCAGCAGCCAAGGCAGGGGGCGGAGCTACGAGCAGTACTTC	.	TRBJ2-7	TRBD1	TRBV4-1
CASSSGPTIEQYF	TGTGCCAGCAGCTCGGGACCAACCATCGAGCAGTACTTC	.	TRBJ2-7	.	TRBV7-8
CASSARGVTDTQYF	TGTGCCAGCAGCGCTAGAGGTGTCACAGATACGCAGTATTTT	.	TRBJ2-3	.	TRBV9
CASSLTSGPYEQYF	TGTGCCAGCAGTTTAACTAGCGGACCCTACGAGCAGTACTTC	.	TRBJ2-7	TRBD2	TRBV6-5
CASSQGTSGNTIYF	TGCGCCAGCAGCCAAGGGACCTCTGGAAACACCATATATTTT	.	TRBJ1-3	.	TRBV4-3
CASSSDGTRSNQPQHF	TGTGCCAGCAGCTCGGACGGGACCCGGAGCAATCAGCCCCAGCATTTT	once	TRBJ1-5	.	TRBV7-9
CASRIDRGVNQPQHF	TGTGCCAGCAGGATAGACAGGGGAGTCAATCAGCCCCAGCATTTT	.	TRBJ1-5	TRBD1	TRBV6-5
CASRRLFNTGELFF	TGTGCCAGCAGGAGACTTTTCAACACCGGGGAGCTGTTTTTT	.	TRBJ2-2	.	TRBV9
CASSPMGYEKLFF	TGTGCCAGCAGCCCTATGGGTTATGAAAAACTGTTTTTT	once	TRBJ1-4	.	TRBV11-2
CASSLVFITGVNTIYF	TGTGCCAGCAGCTTAGTTTTTATTACAGGGGTAAACACCATATATTTT	.	TRBJ1-3	TRBD1	TRBV7-2
CASSIAGGFPDTQYF	TGTGCCAGCAGTATAGCGGGAGGGTTCCCAGATACGCAGTATTTT	.	TRBJ2-3	TRBD2	TRBV6-5
CASSLALGPYEQYF	TGTGCCAGCAGCTTAGCTCTCGGACCCTACGAGCAGTACTTC	.	TRBJ2-7	.	TRBV7-8
CATSRDRWSSGRSKETQYF	TGTGCCACCAGCAGAGATCGATGGTCTAGCGGGAGATCAAAAGAGACCCAGTACTTC	.	TRBJ2-5	TRBD2	TRBV15
CASSSKTPTVPQHF	TGTGCCAGCAGCTCCAAGACACCTACGGTGCCCCAGCATTTT	.	TRBJ1-5	.	TRBV7-2
CATGRGSSYNEQFF	TGTGCCACGGGGCGGGGAAGCTCCTACAATGAGCAGTTCTTC	.	TRBJ2-1	.	TRBV19
CASSFTEGEQFF	TGTGCCAGCAGTTTTACGGAAGGCGAGCAGTTCTTC	.	TRBJ2-1	.	TRBV27
CASSPMRSSGNTIYF	TGTGCCAGCAGTCCTATGAGGAGCTCTGGAAACACCATATATTTT	.	TRBJ1-3	.	TRBV27
CASSAGLAGIDTQYF	TGTGCCAGCAGTGCCGGGCTAGCGGGTATCGATACGCAGTATTTT	.	TRBJ2-3	TRBD2	TRBV6-4
CSARGGETQYF	TGCAGTGCCCGGGGGGGGGAGACCCAGTACTTC	once	TRBJ2-5	TRBD2	TRBV20-1
CASSFLVAKNIQYF	TGTGCCAGCAGTTTTTTGGTAGCCAAAAACATTCAGTACTTC	.	TRBJ2-4	.	TRBV28
CSAKSATSPYF	TGCAGTGCTAAAAGTGCGACTAGCCCGTACTTC	.	TRBJ2-7	TRBD2	TRBV20-1
CASSYTGQGFETQYF	TGTGCCAGCAGTTACACGGGACAGGGGTTTGAGACCCAGTACTTC	.	TRBJ2-5	TRBD1	TRBV6-6
CASSYGRGGETQYF	TGTGCCAGCAGTTACGGGAGGGGAGGTGAGACCCAGTACTTC	.	TRBJ2-5	TRBD2	TRBV6-6
CASSLRGNTEAFF	TGTGCCAGCAGCCTGCGAGGGAACACTGAAGCTTTCTTT	.	TRBJ1-1	.	TRBV7-3
CASSLEEQNTGELFF	TGTGCCAGCAGCTTAGAGGAACAAAACACCGGGGAGCTGTTTTTT	.	TRBJ2-2	.	TRBV7-2
CASRLTGGKDTQYF	TGTGCCAGCAGGCTGACAGGGGGCAAAGATACGCAGTATTTT	.	TRBJ2-3	TRBD1	TRBV28
CASSLQGLAKNIQYF	TGTGCCAGCAGTTTACAGGGTCTAGCCAAAAACATTCAGTACTTC	.	TRBJ2-4	.	TRBV2
CASWALAGYEQYF	TGTGCCAGCTGGGCACTAGCGGGGTATGAGCAGTACTTC	.	TRBJ2-7	TRBD2	TRBV2
CSVPGLAVYNEQFF	TGCAGCGTTCCGGGACTAGCGGTATACAATGAGCAGTTCTTC	.	TRBJ2-1	TRBD2	TRBV29-1
CASSFKETQYF	TGTGCCAGCAGCTTCAAAGAGACCCAGTACTTC	.	TRBJ2-5	.	TRBV7-2
CASSTRGYNEQFF	TGTGCCAGCAGCACTAGAGGCTACAATGAGCAGTTCTTC	.	TRBJ2-1	.	TRBV9
CASSQDAGGVSYEQYF	TGTGCCAGCAGCCAAGATGCGGGCGGGGTCTCCTACGAGCAGTACTTC	.	TRBJ2-7	.	TRBV4-2
CASSLVLAGAETQYF	TGCGCCAGCAGCTTGGTACTAGCGGGAGCAGAGACCCAGTACTTC	.	TRBJ2-5	TRBD2	TRBV5-1
CASRTGLANEKLFF	TGTGCCAGTAGAACAGGGTTGGCTAATGAAAAACTGTTTTTT	.	TRBJ1-4	.	TRBV19
CASSAQENTEAFF	TGTGCCAGCAGTGCACAGGAAAACACTGAAGCTTTCTTT	.	TRBJ1-1	.	TRBV6-4
CASSQRLAGAVGDTQYF	TGTGCCAGTAGTCAAAGACTAGCGGGAGCCGTAGGGGATACGCAGTATTTT	.	TRBJ2-3	TRBD2	TRBV19
CASSLAGSSGNTIYF	TGCGCCAGCAGCTTGGCCGGCAGCTCTGGAAACACCATATATTTT	few	TRBJ1-3	.	TRBV5-1
CASSLVAGAGNTIYF	TGTGCCAGCAGCTTAGTGGCAGGGGCTGGAAACACCATATATTTT	.	TRBJ1-3	.	TRBV7-2
CASSRGGQANQETQYF	TGTGCCAGCTCCCGAGGGGGACAGGCCAACCAAGAGACCCAGTACTTC	.	TRBJ2-5	TRBD1	TRBV18
CASSYGTSGYEQYF	TGTGCCAGCAGCTACGGGACTAGCGGCTACGAGCAGTACTTC	.	TRBJ2-7	TRBD2	TRBV11-2
CASSETGGADTQYF	TGTGCCAGTAGCGAGACAGGGGGCGCGGATACGCAGTATTTT	.	TRBJ2-3	TRBD1	TRBV19
CASSQFGRGDTQYF	TGTGCCAGCAGCCAATTTGGGAGGGGAGATACGCAGTATTTT	.	TRBJ2-3	TRBD2	TRBV6-6
CASSPGQGVYEQYF	TGTGCCAGCAGCCCTGGACAGGGGGTCTACGAGCAGTACTTC	.	TRBJ2-7	TRBD1	TRBV7-6
CASRKQGADTGELFF	TGCGCCAGCAGAAAGCAGGGGGCAGACACCGGGGAGCTGTTTTTT	.	TRBJ2-2	TRBD1	TRBV5-1
CASRDPTSASSYNEQFF	TGTGCCAGCAGGGACCCGACTAGCGCCTCTTCTTACAATGAGCAGTTCTTC	.	TRBJ2-1	TRBD2	TRBV7-2
CASSPRALAGVNEQFF	TGTGCCAGCAGCCCAAGGGCCCTAGCGGGGGTCAATGAGCAGTTCTTC	few	TRBJ2-1	TRBD2	TRBV11-1